This T cell receptor beta chain came from a study of OX40 agonist ivuxolimab in advanced cancers. Across the study: The mean age was 60 years, ranging from roughly 23 to 90, with less than 90% of participants male.

Sequencing used immunoSEQ multiplex PCR; TCRdb keeps in-frame clones, though not all of them. The sample has fewer than 20,000 clones, about four fifths seen once. This clone was counted once. Autoimmune disease history or systemic immunosuppression disqualified patients. Specimen: CD4+ or CD8+ T cells sorted from blood, collected in a trial of the OX40 agonist ivuxolimab. The sequence came from an adult with an advanced solid tumor such as melanoma, head and neck, liver or kidney cancer.

CDR3 DNA: TGCGCCAGCAGCTGGACGGACACGTCTATTAGCTACACCTTC. It encodes CASSWTDTSISYTF. The V gene is TRBV5-1, the J gene TRBJ1-2, with D possibly TRBD1 on 5 matching bases. Trimming cost V 3 bases and J 9 bases, with 18 bases left between them. In germline, CDR1 is SGHRS, CDR2 YFSETQ. This CDR3 has 14 amino acids.